The 13 T cell receptor beta chains in this list originate from one sample, sequenced in a study of T cell repertoires in cytomegalovirus infection (dated by TCRdb to about 2019). The sample was run on an Illumina HiSeq 1500. The public reads were reanalyzed by TCRdb: fastp trimming at Q25, MiXCR alignment, in-frame beta chains only. Each CDR3 protein appears once, grouped with its most common genes and DNA. The sample table holds some 480,000 distinct CDR3 sequences, of which roughly 34% were seen once. The top ten hold roughly 16% of the sample. This specimen's treatment or condition label, interpreted: in vitro stimulation with specific CMV peptide epitopes to enrich CMV-specific T cells. Their antigens remain unidentified. Sequencing was performed on cultured PBMCs, taken from culture after CMV antigen stimulation. These receptors all stem from a human donor in good health (CMV status not recorded). Some clones in this sample may be carry-over from other donors' samples.

This clonotype was counted a few times. The V gene is TRBV9, the J gene TRBJ2-2, with a weak D call TRBD1 (6 bases). CDR1 and CDR2 from the germline V gene are SGDLS and YYNGEE. The ends were cut back, 5 bases at V and 5 bases at J, with 16 bases in the middle. The CDR3 is 15 amino acids. The CDR3 DNA sequence: TGTGCCAGCAGTCTTGGACAGTTCGGAACCGGGGAGCTGTTTTTT. Amino acids: CASSLGQFGTGELFF.

This CDR3 is CATSRASGRASEQFF. In DNA, the CDR3 is TGTGCCACCAGCAGAGCTAGCGGGAGGGCCTCTGAGCAGTTCTTC. The chain carries TRBV15 and TRBJ2-1, with 12 bases that match TRBD2. This CDR3 is built from 15 residues. Germline V gene sequence: CDR1 LNHNV, CDR2 YYDKDF (reference sequence). Trimming took 1 base from V and 9 from J; bases not matched to a gene: 4.

This clonotype was seen more than once but under ten times. The J gene is TRBJ1-4, the V gene TRBV7-8; no clear D. V shed 0 bases and J shed 7 bases, with 12 bases lying between them. This CDR3 comprises 15 residues. CDR1 and CDR2 from the germline V gene are SGHVS and FQNEAQ. The CDR3 here is CASSLATRVGEKLFF. The CDR3 DNA is TGTGCCAGCAGCTTAGCAACCCGGGTCGGTGAAAAACTGTTTTTT.

CDR3 sequence: CASSLYLGPSYGQYV. The CDR3 DNA reads as TGTGCCAGCAGCTTATATCTCGGGCCCTCTTACGGGCAGTACGTC. The V and J genes are TRBV7-2 and TRBJ2-7; D gene uncertain. The CDR3 contains 15 residues. CDR1 is SGHTA, CDR2 FQGNSA, per germline.

The chain uses TRBV6-5 and TRBJ1-5, with D maybe TRBD1 (6 bases). The CDR3 is 16 residues long. V lost 6 bases and J lost 0, with 15 bases in between. CDR1 MNHEY and CDR2 SVGAGI come from the germline V gene. CDR3 in DNA: TGTGCCAGCAGCCGAAAGGGACAAAATAGCAATCAGCCCCAGCATTTT. Protein product: CASSRKGQNSNQPQHF.

This rearrangement joins TRBV15 to TRBJ2-3, with TRBD2 identical over 11 bases. Trimming removed 4 bases from V and 0 bases from J; junction bases left unmatched: 15. Per the germline V gene, CDR1 is LNHNV and CDR2 is YYDKDF (reference sequence). The CDR3 has 20 amino acids. CDR3 coding DNA: TGTGCCACCAGCACCGACCCGGGGACTAGCGGATCTCTTAGCACAGATACGCAGTATTTT. Amino acid sequence: CATSTDPGTSGSLSTDTQYF.

CDR3: CASSLVGTTGELFF. DNA for the CDR3: TGTGCCAGCAGCTTAGTGGGAACGACCGGGGAGCTGTTTTTT. The chain combines TRBV7-2 with TRBJ2-2; the D is unclear. V lost 1 base and J lost 5, with 8 bases in between. Germline assignment: CDR1 SGHTA and CDR2 FQGNSA. This CDR3 has 14 residues. Looking up the rest from reference TRBV7-2 and TRBJ2-2 gives the full variable domain: GAGVSQSPSNKVTEKGKDVELRCDPISGHTALYWYRQSLGQGLEFLIYFQGNSAPDKSGLPSDRFSAERTGGSVSTLTIQRTQQEDSAVYLCASSLVGTTGELFFGEGSRLTVL.

The V call is TRBV7-2, the J call TRBJ2-2, with 9 nucleotides matching TRBD1. CDR3 size: 14 residues. The V gene's germline CDR1 is SGHTA and CDR2 FQGNSA. After removal of 5 bases from V and 8 bases from J, the junction contained 6 bases not matched to a gene. The CDR3 DNA is TGTGCCAGCAGCCTGGGACAGGGCGGGGGGGAGCTGTTTTTT. It specifies CASSLGQGGGELFF. Full variable domain (rest looked up from reference TRBV7-2 and TRBJ2-2): GAGVSQSPSNKVTEKGKDVELRCDPISGHTALYWYRQSLGQGLEFLIYFQGNSAPDKSGLPSDRFSAERTGGSVSTLTIQRTQQEDSAVYLCASSLGQGGGELFFGEGSRLTVL.

This clonotype has just a few counts. The gene calls are TRBV4-1 and TRBJ2-5, with D perhaps matching TRBD1 or TRBD2 (6 bases each). The CDR3 runs to 15 residues. Germline CDR1 is MGHRA and CDR2 is YSYEKL. Trimming pared 4 bases from V and 5 bases from J, leaving 17 bases between. In DNA form, the CDR3 reads TGCGCCAGCAGCCTCAGAAGGGGGACTCGGGAGACCCAGTACTTC. It is translated as CASSLRRGTRETQYF.

This clonotype was counted between two and nine times. The CDR3 DNA reads TGTGCCAGCAGCTCCGCGGGGGACTCCTACAATGAGCAGTTCTTC. Translating it yields CASSSAGDSYNEQFF. The chain recombines TRBV7-2 with TRBJ2-1, with 7 nucleotides matching TRBD2. Trimming cost V 4 bases and J 0 bases; bases outside gene matches: 3. The CDR3 spans 15 residues. From germline, CDR1 is SGHTA and CDR2 FQGNSA.

The chain carries TRBV7-8 and TRBJ1-1; 10 bases align to TRBD1. J gave up 1 base and V 4 bases, and 9 bases lay outside the gene matches. Germline V gives CDR1 SGHVS, CDR2 FQNEAQ. The CDR3 consists of 17 residues. DNA of the CDR3: TGTGCCAGCAGCTCTATCCCGGGACAGGGGACGAACACTGAAGCTTTCTTT. This gives the protein CASSSIPGQGTNTEAFF.

The chain uses TRBV15 and TRBJ1-4; 7 bases match TRBD1. The CDR3 runs 15 residues. Germline V gene sequence: CDR1 LNHNV, CDR2 YYDKDF (reference sequence). The V segment lost 9 bases and the J segment 4 bases; nucleotides outside the gene matches: 11. The CDR3 is CATHTGVRLNEKLFF. Written as DNA, the CDR3 is TGTGCCACTCATACAGGGGTTCGACTTAATGAAAAACTGTTTTTT.

The chain employs TRBV19 and TRBJ1-3; no definite D call. V shed 5 bases and J shed 0 bases, with 8 bases lying between them. The germline V gene encodes CDR1 LNHDA and CDR2 SQIVND (reference sequence). This CDR3 contains 14 residues. The CDR3 here is CASSGLDSGNTIYF. The CDR3 DNA sequence: TGTGCCAGTAGTGGTCTCGACTCTGGAAACACCATATATTTT. Together with reference TRBV19 and TRBJ1-3, the CDR3 gives the full variable domain: DGGITQSPKYLFRKEGQNVTLSCEQNLNHDAMYWYRQDPGQGLRLIYYSQIVNDFQKGDIAEGYSVSREKKESFPLTVTSAQKNPTAFYLCASSGLDSGNTIYFGEGSWLTVV.